The clone carrying this T cell receptor (beta chain) has just a few counts. Here immunoSEQ multiplex PCR was the method, and the copy in TCRdb shows in-frame clones only, minus some. The table lists around 310,000 clones, nearly 90% of them singletons. Trimming took 1 base from V and 5 from J; bases not matched to a gene: 6. Germline CDR1 reads LGHNA; CDR2 reads YSLEER. This CDR3 contains 15 residues. The source of the sample is a study of blood T cell repertoires in COVID-19. Study at large: COVID-19 samples, acute and convalescent, were from the United States, Italy and Spain. From T cells, B-cell-depleted T cells, or PBMCs came the material, which was cDNA or gDNA.

The cohort comprised adults aged 18 to 89 years residing in approximately 25 US areas. Assignment of participants to cohorts was predicated upon participant-reported clinical history. This sequence originates from a woman in her thirties who had recovered from COVID-19. Source material: PBMCs or T cells enriched from blood (not recorded which). The J gene is TRBJ1-1, the V gene TRBV4-3; 8 bases align to TRBD1. The CDR3 sequence is CASSQGQQGETEAFF. The CDR3, as DNA: TGCGCCAGCAGCCAAGGTCAACAGGGGGAGACTGAAGCTTTCTTT.